The 3 T cell receptor beta chains below were found in one sample sequenced in a study of blood T cell repertoires in COVID-19. Sequencing was performed with immunoSEQ multiplex PCR; in TCRdb, only in-frame clones are kept and a portion is missing. Here the sample spans about 200,000 clones, around four fifths being singletons. Input material: peripheral blood. These receptors were obtained from a woman in her forties or fifties with acute or convalescent COVID-19.

The V call is TRBV5-4, the J call TRBJ2-1; TRBD2 agrees at 11 bases. The J segment lost 9 bases and the V segment lost 0 bases, leaving 5 bases of the junction unmatched. Germline V gene sequence: CDR1 SGHNT, CDR2 YYREEE (reference sequence). CDR3 length equals 15 residues. The CDR3 DNA is TGTGCCAGCAGCTTGGGCCTAGCGGGGGGTATTGAGCAGTTCTTC. Translated: CASSLGLAGGIEQFF.

The chain combines TRBV18 with TRBJ2-2, with a weak D call TRBD1 (6 bases). Trimming removed 3 bases at V and 4 bases at J, with 12 bases between. The CDR3 runs to 15 residues. Germline CDR1 reads KGHSH; CDR2 reads LQKENI. The CDR3, as DNA: TGTGCCAGCTCACCGTACCGGGACACCACCGGGGAGCTGTTTTTT. Its translation is CASSPYRDTTGELFF.

The CDR3 nucleotides read TGTGCCAGCAGCCCTCTAGCGGAAGGCTACGAGCAGTACTTC. Translated: CASSPLAEGYEQYF. The chain couples TRBV9 to TRBJ2-7, with 7 bases identical to TRBD2. The junction had 7 bases not matched to a gene; V was cut back by 4 bases and J by 3 bases. The CDR3 length is 14 residues. Germline assignment: CDR1 SGDLS and CDR2 YYNGEE.